The rows below give T cell receptor beta chains drawn from one sample of a study of shared clonotypes between healthy human individuals. Only in-frame clones appear in the TCRdb table, and some are missing; sequencing was by immunoSEQ multiplex PCR. This sample yields about 2 million clones, of which less than 95% are seen a single time; 1.1% belongs to the top ten. The specimen was naive CD8+ T cells sorted from blood. The receptors were sampled from a man between 18 and 35 years old in good health. The CDR3 runs from the conserved cysteine through the conserved F or W. Each record gives: clone size, J gene, V gene, D gene, CDR3 protein, CDR3 DNA. The D gene is left open where the match is weak. Clone size appears in some rows only: once, few, many, or a class for an expanded clone.

once | TRBJ2-7 | TRBV6-6 | . | CASASLRDIYEQYF | TGTGCCAGCGCTTCCTTAAGGGACATCTACGAGCAGTACTTC
. | TRBJ2-1 | TRBV2 | . | CASTPVDGLNEQFF | TGTGCCAGCACCCCTGTGGACGGTTTGAATGAGCAGTTCTTC
. | TRBJ2-3 | TRBV29-1 | . | CSVARGDTDTQYF | TGCAGCGTTGCCAGGGGGGACACAGATACGCAGTATTTT
. | TRBJ2-5 | TRBV5-1 | . | CASTFQGQPQETQYF | TGCGCCAGCACCTTTCAAGGACAGCCCCAAGAGACCCAGTACTTC
. | TRBJ1-2 | TRBV7-8 | . | CASSPEPGGDLLGYTF | TGTGCCAGCAGCCCGGAGCCCGGGGGCGACCTTTTGGGCTACACCTTC
. | TRBJ1-1 | TRBV30 | . | CAWSVGSTEAFF | TGTGCCTGGAGTGTAGGATCCACTGAAGCTTTCTTT
. | TRBJ2-3 | TRBV7-3 | . | CASSLGTGADTQYF | TGTGCCAGCAGCTTAGGCACAGGAGCAGATACGCAGTATTTT
. | TRBJ1-1 | TRBV19 | . | CASSIGPEAFF | TGTGCCAGTAGTATCGGACCTGAAGCTTTCTTT
. | TRBJ2-2 | TRBV1 | . | CTSSPNRDRGTGELFF | TGCACCAGCAGCCCCAACCGGGACAGGGGAACCGGGGAGCTGTTTTTT
. | TRBJ2-7 | TRBV7-9 | TRBD1 | CASSSPKGAVSYEQYF | TGTGCCAGCAGCTCTCCGAAGGGGGCTGTATCCTACGAGCAGTACTTC
. | TRBJ2-7 | TRBV5-1 | TRBD1 | CASSQGGRYEQYF | TGCGCCAGCAGCCAAGGGGGCCGCTACGAGCAGTACTTC
. | TRBJ1-4 | TRBV6-6 | . | CASSSHEGGTNEKLFF | TGTGCCAGCAGTTCTCATGAAGGCGGAACTAATGAAAAACTGTTTTTT
. | TRBJ1-5 | TRBV27 | . | CASSLSSGTSNQPQHF | TGTGCCAGCAGTTTATCCTCCGGGACAAGCAATCAGCCCCAGCATTTT
. | TRBJ2-3 | TRBV4-3 | . | CASSQERGSDTQYF | TGCGCCAGCAGCCAAGAAAGGGGGTCAGATACGCAGTATTTT
. | TRBJ2-7 | TRBV13 | . | CASSLGPAGPTYEQYF | TGTGCCAGCAGCTTAGGGCCGGCAGGGCCAACCTACGAGCAGTACTTC
. | TRBJ2-3 | TRBV7-9 | . | CASSFDADTQYF | TGTGCCAGCAGCTTCGACGCAGATACGCAGTATTTT
. | TRBJ1-5 | TRBV28 | . | CASSLPSGGNQPQHF | TGTGCCAGCAGTTTGCCTTCCGGGGGAAATCAGCCCCAGCATTTT
. | TRBJ2-7 | TRBV10-3 | TRBD1 | CAISGWTGTYEQYF | TGTGCCATCAGTGGCTGGACAGGGACCTACGAGCAGTACTTC
. | TRBJ2-3 | TRBV5-4 | TRBD2 | CASSVAGGAPDTQYF | TGTGCCAGCAGCGTAGCGGGAGGGGCCCCAGATACGCAGTATTTT
. | TRBJ1-1 | TRBV2 | . | CASSEARTTEAFF | TGTGCCAGCAGTGAAGCGCGGACCACTGAAGCTTTCTTT
. | TRBJ2-7 | TRBV11-2 | . | CASSLKGYEQYF | TGTGCCAGCAGTCTAAAGGGTTACGAGCAGTACTTC
. | TRBJ2-2 | TRBV6-5 | TRBD1 | CASSPGQGIGELFF | TGTGCCAGCAGTCCGGGACAGGGAATCGGGGAGCTGTTTTTT
. | TRBJ1-2 | TRBV6-1 | . | CASSEFLEGVAYGYTF | TGTGCCAGCAGTGAATTCTTGGAGGGGGTGGCCTATGGCTACACCTTC
. | TRBJ2-7 | TRBV7-9 | . | CASSLGSYEQYF | TGTGCCAGCAGCCTCGGGAGCTACGAGCAGTACTTC
. | TRBJ2-7 | TRBV13 | . | CASSLADRPYEQYF | TGTGCCAGCAGCTTAGCGGACAGACCCTACGAGCAGTACTTC
few | TRBJ2-7 | TRBV4-1 | . | CASSQDGSYEQYF | TGCGCCAGCAGCCAGGACGGCTCCTACGAGCAGTACTTC
. | TRBJ2-4 | TRBV10-3 | TRBD1 | CAIREAGTGYGSQYF | TGTGCCATCAGGGAGGCCGGGACAGGGTACGGGTCTCAGTACTTC
. | TRBJ2-5 | TRBV9 | . | CASSVGPVGRPYETQYF | TGTGCCAGCAGCGTAGGCCCCGTCGGCAGGCCGTACGAGACCCAGTACTTC
. | TRBJ1-5 | TRBV6-6 | . | CASSLGNFQPQHF | TGTGCCAGCAGTTTGGGGAATTTTCAGCCCCAGCATTTT
. | TRBJ2-1 | TRBV9 | TRBD2 | CASSGGLAGERDNEQFF | TGTGCCAGCAGCGGGGGACTAGCGGGAGAACGGGACAATGAGCAGTTCTTC
once | TRBJ2-3 | TRBV13 | TRBD1 | CASSSLGQAGTQYF | TGTGCCAGCAGCTCCCTCGGACAGGCGGGTACGCAGTATTTT
. | TRBJ1-4 | TRBV28 | . | CASSALIGEIRKLFF | TGTGCCAGCAGTGCCCTCATTGGAGAGATCCGAAAACTGTTTTTT
. | TRBJ1-1 | TRBV6-1 | . | CASPGEGWNTEAFF | TGTGCCAGCCCTGGTGAGGGGTGGAACACTGAAGCTTTCTTT
once | TRBJ2-3 | TRBV6-5 | . | CASSDGWDTQYF | TGTGCCAGCAGTGATGGATGGGATACGCAGTATTTT
once | TRBJ1-5 | TRBV5-1 | . | CASSSPKNQPQHF | TGCGCCAGCAGCTCGCCTAAGAATCAGCCCCAGCATTTT
. | TRBJ1-1 | TRBV19 | . | CASSTQGWAFF | TGTGCCAGTAGTACCCAGGGGTGGGCTTTCTTT
. | TRBJ2-3 | TRBV7-9 | . | CASTPSSSEADTQYF | TGTGCCAGCACCCCGTCTAGCAGTGAAGCAGATACGCAGTATTTT
once | TRBJ2-5 | TRBV7-9 | . | CASSGQETQYF | TGTGCCAGCAGCGGCCAAGAGACCCAGTACTTC
. | TRBJ2-7 | TRBV29-1 | . | CSVEQGHWNEQYF | TGCAGCGTTGAACAGGGCCATTGGAACGAGCAGTACTTC
. | TRBJ1-3 | TRBV9 | . | CASSPDSGNTIYF | TGTGCCAGCAGCCCGGACTCTGGAAACACCATATATTTT
once | TRBJ2-3 | TRBV7-3 | . | CASSLSGGTDTQYF | TGTGCCAGCAGCTTAAGCGGGGGCACAGATACGCAGTATTTT
. | TRBJ2-7 | TRBV7-2 | . | CASSLYFELNSYEQYF | TGTGCCAGCAGCTTATACTTCGAATTAAACTCCTACGAGCAGTACTTC
. | TRBJ2-2 | TRBV27 | TRBD2 | CASSFEPSGFTGELFF | TGTGCCAGCAGTTTTGAGCCTAGCGGATTTACCGGGGAGCTGTTTTTT
. | TRBJ1-2 | TRBV19 | . | CATRDGANYGYTF | TGTGCCACTAGGGACGGAGCTAACTATGGCTACACCTTC
. | TRBJ1-5 | TRBV23-1 | TRBD1 | CASSRLGQAATKVNQPQHF | TGCGCCAGCAGTCGGTTGGGACAGGCCGCTACCAAAGTCAATCAGCCCCAGCATTTT
. | TRBJ2-1 | TRBV11-2 | . | CASSLVAGPYNEQFF | TGTGCCAGCAGCTTAGTTGCAGGGCCCTACAATGAGCAGTTCTTC
. | TRBJ1-1 | TRBV5-1 | . | CASSATGLEAFF | TGCGCCAGCAGCGCAACAGGGTTAGAAGCTTTCTTT